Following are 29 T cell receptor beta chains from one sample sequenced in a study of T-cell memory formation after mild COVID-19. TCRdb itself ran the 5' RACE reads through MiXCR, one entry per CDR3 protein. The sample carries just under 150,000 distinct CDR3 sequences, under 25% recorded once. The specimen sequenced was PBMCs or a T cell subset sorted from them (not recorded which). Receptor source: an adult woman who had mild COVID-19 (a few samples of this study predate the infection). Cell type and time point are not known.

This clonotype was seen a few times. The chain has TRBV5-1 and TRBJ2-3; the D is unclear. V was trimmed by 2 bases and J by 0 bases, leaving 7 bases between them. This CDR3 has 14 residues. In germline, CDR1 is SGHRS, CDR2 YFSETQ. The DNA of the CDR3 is TGCGCCAGCAGCTTTACAGATAGCACAGATACGCAGTATTTT. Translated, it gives CASSFTDSTDTQYF. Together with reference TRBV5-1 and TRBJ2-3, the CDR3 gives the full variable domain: KAGVTQTPRYLIKTRGQQVTLSCSPISGHRSVSWYQQTPGQGLQFLFEYFSETQRNKGNFPGRFSGRQFSNSRSEMNVSTLELGDSALYLCASSFTDSTDTQYFGPGTRLTVL.

CDR3 sequence reads: CASSFYPPTSALTREQYF. CDR3 coding DNA: TGTGCCAGCAGTTTTTACCCCCCTACTAGCGCACTAACGCGGGAGCAGTACTTC. The genes are TRBV2 and TRBJ2-7, with TRBD2 matching over 7 bases. This CDR3 region has 18 residues. V lost 5 bases, J lost 7 bases, and 23 bases stayed unmatched. Germline CDR1 reads SNHLY; CDR2 reads FYNNEI.

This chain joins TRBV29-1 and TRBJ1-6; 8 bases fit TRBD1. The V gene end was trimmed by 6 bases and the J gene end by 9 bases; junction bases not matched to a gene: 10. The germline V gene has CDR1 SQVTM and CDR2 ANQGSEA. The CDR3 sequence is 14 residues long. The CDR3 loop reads CSVRLTGEISPLHF. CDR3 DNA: TGCAGCGTCCGTCTGACAGGGGAAATTTCACCCCTCCACTTT. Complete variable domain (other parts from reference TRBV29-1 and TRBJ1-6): SAVISQKPSRDICQRGTSLTIQCQVDSQVTMMFWYRQQPGQSLTLIATANQGSEATYESGFVIDKFPISRPNLTFSTLTVSNMSPEDSSIYLCSVRLTGEISPLHFGNGTRLTVT.

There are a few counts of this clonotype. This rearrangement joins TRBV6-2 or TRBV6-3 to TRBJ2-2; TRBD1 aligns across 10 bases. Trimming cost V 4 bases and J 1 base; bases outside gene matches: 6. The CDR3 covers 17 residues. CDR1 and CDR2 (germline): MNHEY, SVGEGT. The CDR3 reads CASSLDRGKLNTGELFF. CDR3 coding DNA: TGTGCCAGCAGTTTGGACAGGGGGAAATTGAACACCGGGGAGCTGTTTTTT.

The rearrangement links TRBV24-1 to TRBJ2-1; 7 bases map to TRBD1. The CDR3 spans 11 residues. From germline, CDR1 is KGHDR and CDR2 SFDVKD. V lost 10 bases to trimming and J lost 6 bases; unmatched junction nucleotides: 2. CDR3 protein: CATGQFNEQFF. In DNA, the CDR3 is TGTGCCACGGGACAGTTCAATGAGCAGTTCTTC.

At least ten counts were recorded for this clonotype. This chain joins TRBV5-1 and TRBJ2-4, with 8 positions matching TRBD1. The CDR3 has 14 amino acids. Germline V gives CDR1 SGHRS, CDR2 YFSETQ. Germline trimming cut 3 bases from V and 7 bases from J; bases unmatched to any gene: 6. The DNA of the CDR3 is TGCGCCAGCAGCTCGAGGACAGGGCGGAACATTCAGTACTTC. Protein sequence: CASSSRTGRNIQYF.

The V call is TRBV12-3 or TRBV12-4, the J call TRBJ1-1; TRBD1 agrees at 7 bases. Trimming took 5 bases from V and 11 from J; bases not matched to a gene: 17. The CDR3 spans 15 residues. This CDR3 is CASSLGTVSPDVAFF. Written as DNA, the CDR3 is TGTGCCAGCAGTCTGGGGACAGTTTCCCCCGACGTGGCTTTCTTT.

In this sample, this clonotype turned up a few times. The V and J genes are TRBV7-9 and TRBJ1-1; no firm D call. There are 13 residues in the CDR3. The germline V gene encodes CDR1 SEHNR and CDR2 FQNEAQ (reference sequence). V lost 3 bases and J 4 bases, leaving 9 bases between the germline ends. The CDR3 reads CASSFESATEAFF. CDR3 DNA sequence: TGTGCCAGCAGCTTTGAGTCTGCCACTGAAGCTTTCTTT.

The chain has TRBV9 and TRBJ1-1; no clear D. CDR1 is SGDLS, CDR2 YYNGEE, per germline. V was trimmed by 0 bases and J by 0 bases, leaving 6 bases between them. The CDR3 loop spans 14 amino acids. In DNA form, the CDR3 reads TGTGCCAGCAGCGTAGTACCGTTGAACACTGAAGCTTTCTTT. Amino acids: CASSVVPLNTEAFF.

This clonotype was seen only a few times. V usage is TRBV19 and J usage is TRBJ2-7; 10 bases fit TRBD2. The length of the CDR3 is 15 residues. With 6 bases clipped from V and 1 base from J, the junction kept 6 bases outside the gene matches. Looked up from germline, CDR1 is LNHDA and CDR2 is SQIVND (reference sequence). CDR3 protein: CASRDIAGGSYEQYF. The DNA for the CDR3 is TGTGCCAGTAGAGATATAGCGGGAGGTTCCTACGAGCAGTACTTC. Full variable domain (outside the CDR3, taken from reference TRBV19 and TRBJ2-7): DGGITQSPKYLFRKEGQNVTLSCEQNLNHDAMYWYRQDPGQGLRLIYYSQIVNDFQKGDIAEGYSVSREKKESFPLTVTSAQKNPTAFYLCASRDIAGGSYEQYFGPGTRLTVT.

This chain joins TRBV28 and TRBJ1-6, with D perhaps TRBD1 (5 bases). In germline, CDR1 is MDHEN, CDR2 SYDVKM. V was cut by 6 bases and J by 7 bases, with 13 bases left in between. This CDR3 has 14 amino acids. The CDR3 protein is CASRTGTANSPLHF. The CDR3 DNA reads TGTGCCAGCAGGACCGGGACCGCAAATTCACCCCTCCACTTT.

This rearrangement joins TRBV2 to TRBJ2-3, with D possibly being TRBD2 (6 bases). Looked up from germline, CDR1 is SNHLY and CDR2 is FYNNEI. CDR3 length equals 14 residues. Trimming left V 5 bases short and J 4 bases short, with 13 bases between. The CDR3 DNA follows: TGTGCCAGCAGTCAACGGACTACCGCAGATACGCAGTATTTT. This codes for CASSQRTTADTQYF.

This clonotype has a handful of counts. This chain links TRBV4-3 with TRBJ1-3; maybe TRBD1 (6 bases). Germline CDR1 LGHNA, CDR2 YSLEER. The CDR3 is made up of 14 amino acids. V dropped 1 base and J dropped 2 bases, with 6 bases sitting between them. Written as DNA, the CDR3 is TGCGCCAGCAGCCAAGGGACAGCTGGAAACACCATATATTTT. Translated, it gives CASSQGTAGNTIYF.

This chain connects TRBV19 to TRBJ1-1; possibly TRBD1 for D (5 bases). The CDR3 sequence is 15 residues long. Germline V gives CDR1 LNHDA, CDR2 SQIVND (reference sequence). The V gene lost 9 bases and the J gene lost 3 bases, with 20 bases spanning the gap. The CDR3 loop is CASHQLDNRDTEAFF. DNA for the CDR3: TGTGCCAGCCACCAATTGGACAATAGGGACACTGAAGCTTTCTTT.

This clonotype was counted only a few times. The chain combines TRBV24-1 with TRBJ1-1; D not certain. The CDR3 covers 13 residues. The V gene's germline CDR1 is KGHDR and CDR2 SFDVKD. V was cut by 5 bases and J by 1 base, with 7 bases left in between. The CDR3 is CATSGDKNTEAFF. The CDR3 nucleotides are TGTGCCACCAGTGGGGATAAGAACACTGAAGCTTTCTTT.

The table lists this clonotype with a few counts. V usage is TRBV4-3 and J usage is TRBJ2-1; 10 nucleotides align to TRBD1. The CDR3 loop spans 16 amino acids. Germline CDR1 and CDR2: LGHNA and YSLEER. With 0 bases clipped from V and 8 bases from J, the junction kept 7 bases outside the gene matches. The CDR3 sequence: CASSQERTGGLDEQFF. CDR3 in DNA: TGCGCCAGCAGCCAAGAACGGACAGGGGGGTTGGATGAGCAGTTCTTC.

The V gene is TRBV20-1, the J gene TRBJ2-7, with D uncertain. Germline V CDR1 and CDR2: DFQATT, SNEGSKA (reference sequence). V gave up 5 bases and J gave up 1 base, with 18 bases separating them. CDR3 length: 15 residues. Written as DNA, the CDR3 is TGCAGTGCTCCCCGACCCGGAAAGAGGTCCTACGAGCAGTACTTC. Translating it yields CSAPRPGKRSYEQYF.

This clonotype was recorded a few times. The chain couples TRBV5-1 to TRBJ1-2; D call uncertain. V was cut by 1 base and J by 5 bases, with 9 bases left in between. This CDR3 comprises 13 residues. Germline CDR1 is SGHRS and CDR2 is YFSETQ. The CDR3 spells CASSLRGDYGYTF. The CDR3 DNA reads TGCGCCAGCAGCTTGCGGGGAGATTATGGCTACACCTTC.

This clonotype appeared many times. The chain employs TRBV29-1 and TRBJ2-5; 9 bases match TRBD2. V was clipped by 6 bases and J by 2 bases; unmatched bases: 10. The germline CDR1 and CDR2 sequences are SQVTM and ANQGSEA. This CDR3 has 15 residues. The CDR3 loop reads CSVSLGSGRQETQYF. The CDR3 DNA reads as TGCAGCGTCAGTCTCGGTAGCGGGAGACAAGAGACCCAGTACTTC.

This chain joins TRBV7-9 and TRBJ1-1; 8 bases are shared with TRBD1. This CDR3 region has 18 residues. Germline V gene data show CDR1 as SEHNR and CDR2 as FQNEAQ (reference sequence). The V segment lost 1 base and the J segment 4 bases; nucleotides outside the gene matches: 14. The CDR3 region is CASSLVGQGILGSTEAFF. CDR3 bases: TGTGCCAGCAGCTTAGTAGGACAGGGTATTTTAGGGAGCACTGAAGCTTTCTTT.

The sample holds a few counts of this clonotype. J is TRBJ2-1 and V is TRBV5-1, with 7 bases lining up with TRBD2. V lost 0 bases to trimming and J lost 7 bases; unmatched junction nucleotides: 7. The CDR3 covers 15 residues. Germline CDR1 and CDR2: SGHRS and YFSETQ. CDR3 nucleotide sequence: TGCGCCAGCAGCTTGGCGACTAGCAACGGAAATGAGCAGTTCTTC. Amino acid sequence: CASSLATSNGNEQFF.

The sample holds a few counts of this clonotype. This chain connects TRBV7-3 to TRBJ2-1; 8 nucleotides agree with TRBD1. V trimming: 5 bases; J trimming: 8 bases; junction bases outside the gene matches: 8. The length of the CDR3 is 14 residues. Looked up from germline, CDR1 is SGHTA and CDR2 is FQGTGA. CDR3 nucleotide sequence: TGTGCCAGCAGCCCCAGACAGGGGAAGGATGAGCAGTTCTTC. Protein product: CASSPRQGKDEQFF.

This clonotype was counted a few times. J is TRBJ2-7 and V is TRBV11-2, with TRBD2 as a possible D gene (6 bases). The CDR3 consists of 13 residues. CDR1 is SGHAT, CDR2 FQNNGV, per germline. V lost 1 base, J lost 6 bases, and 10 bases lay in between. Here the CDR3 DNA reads TGTGCCAGCAGCTTAGGTGGGGGGACCGAGCAGTACTTC. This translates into CASSLGGGTEQYF.

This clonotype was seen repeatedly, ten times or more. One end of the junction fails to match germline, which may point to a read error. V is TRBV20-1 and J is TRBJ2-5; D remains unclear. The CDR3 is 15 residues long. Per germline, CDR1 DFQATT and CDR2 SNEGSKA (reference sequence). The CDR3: CSARGAIFHGETQYF. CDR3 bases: TGCAGTGCCAGAGGCGCTATCTTCCACGGGGAGACCCAGTACTTC.

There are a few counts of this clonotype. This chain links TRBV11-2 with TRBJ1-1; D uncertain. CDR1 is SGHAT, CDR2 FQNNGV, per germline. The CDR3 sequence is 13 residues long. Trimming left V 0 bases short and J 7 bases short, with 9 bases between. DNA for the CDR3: TGTGCCAGCAGCTTAGATCGAATGTATGAAGCTTTCTTT. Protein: CASSLDRMYEAFF.

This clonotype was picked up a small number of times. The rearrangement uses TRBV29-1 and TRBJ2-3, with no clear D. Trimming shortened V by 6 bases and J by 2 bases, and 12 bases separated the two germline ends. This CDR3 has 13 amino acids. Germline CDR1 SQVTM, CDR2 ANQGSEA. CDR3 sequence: CSVGPRVTDTQYF. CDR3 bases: TGCAGCGTCGGACCGAGAGTCACAGATACGCAGTATTTT.

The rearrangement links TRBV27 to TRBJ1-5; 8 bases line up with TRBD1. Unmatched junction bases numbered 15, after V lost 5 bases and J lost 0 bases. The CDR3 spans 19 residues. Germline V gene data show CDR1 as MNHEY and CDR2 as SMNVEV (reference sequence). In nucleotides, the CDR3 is TGTGCCAGCAGTATACCGGGACAGGCTCCCCCGCCTAGCAATCAGCCCCAGCATTTT. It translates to CASSIPGQAPPPSNQPQHF.

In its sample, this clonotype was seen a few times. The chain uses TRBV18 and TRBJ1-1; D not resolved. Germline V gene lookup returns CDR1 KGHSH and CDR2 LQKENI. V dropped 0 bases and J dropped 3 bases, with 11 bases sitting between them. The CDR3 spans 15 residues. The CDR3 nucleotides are TGTGCCAGCTCACCACCGGGCAAACCAGACACTGAAGCTTTCTTT. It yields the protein CASSPPGKPDTEAFF.

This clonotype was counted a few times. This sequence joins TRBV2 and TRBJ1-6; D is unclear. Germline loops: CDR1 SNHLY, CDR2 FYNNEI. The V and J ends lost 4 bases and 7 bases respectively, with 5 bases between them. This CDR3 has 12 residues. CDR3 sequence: CASSVSNSPLHF. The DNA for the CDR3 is TGTGCCAGCAGTGTATCGAATTCACCCCTCCACTTT.